The rows below give T cell receptor beta chains drawn from one sample of a study of post-analysis software for immune sequencing data. TCRdb ran MiXCR on the PCR reads and lists one entry per CDR3 protein. Of about 200,000 distinct CDR3 sequences in the sample, approximately 29% were seen once. Sequenced material: blood. The origin of the receptors is a girl aged 2 to 17 with multiple sclerosis. Both conserved end residues are trimmed from each CDR3. A D gene is named only where the DNA matches it firmly. Size tells how often a clone was seen (once, few, many) or the class of an expanded clone, and some rows leave it out.

TRBD1	TRBV5-1	few	TRBJ2-7	ASSASGTGDHEQY
NA	TRBV11-2	NA	TRBJ2-7	ASSSDQAYEQY
TRBD1	TRBV20-1	many	TRBJ1-2	SARPTGELGYT
NA	TRBV6-2/TRBV6-3	few	TRBJ1-4	ASSAGGANEKLF
NA	TRBV12-3/TRBV12-4	few	TRBJ1-1	ASSLGRTRTEAF
NA	TRBV6-1	few	TRBJ1-5	ASSAQTGLLRQPQH
NA	TRBV5-1	many	TRBJ2-1	ASSLTVSYNEQF
TRBD2	TRBV3-1	many	TRBJ2-1	ASSPRLAGVNEQF
TRBD2	TRBV24-1	NA	TRBJ2-7	ATRRTELTSGGPFYEQY
NA	TRBV5-1	many	TRBJ2-7	AGRTSPSGGEQY
NA	TRBV20-1	many	TRBJ2-7	SASGGTYEQY
NA	TRBV10-2	few	NA	ASSENTDSGEQY
NA	TRBV7-8	few	TRBJ1-1	ASSSRARDEAF
NA	TRBV15	many	TRBJ1-1	ATSRDRVNTEAF
NA	TRBV7-3	NA	TRBJ2-2	ASSLGPRGTGELF
TRBD1	TRBV5-1	many	TRBJ2-7	ASSHPGQGYEQY
NA	TRBV10-3	few	TRBJ1-1	AISESENTEAF
NA	TRBV5-1	few	TRBJ2-1	ASSLTIGIYNEQF
NA	TRBV6-5	many	TRBJ2-3	ASSQRPTDTQY
NA	TRBV28	many	TRBJ2-3	ASSLVAGTDTQY
TRBD2	TRBV28	few	TRBJ2-3	ASRSGTFTDTQY
NA	TRBV12-3/TRBV12-4	NA	TRBJ1-1	ASSSSDRNTEAF
TRBD2	TRBV27	few	TRBJ2-5	ARSHGRGQETQY
NA	TRBV6-6	NA	TRBJ1-1	ASSYSFSSEAF
NA	TRBV14	NA	TRBJ2-7	ASSQVFYEQY
NA	TRBV5-1	many	NA	ASSLVRQASSEQY
NA	TRBV9	NA	TRBJ2-3	ASSSRAADTQY